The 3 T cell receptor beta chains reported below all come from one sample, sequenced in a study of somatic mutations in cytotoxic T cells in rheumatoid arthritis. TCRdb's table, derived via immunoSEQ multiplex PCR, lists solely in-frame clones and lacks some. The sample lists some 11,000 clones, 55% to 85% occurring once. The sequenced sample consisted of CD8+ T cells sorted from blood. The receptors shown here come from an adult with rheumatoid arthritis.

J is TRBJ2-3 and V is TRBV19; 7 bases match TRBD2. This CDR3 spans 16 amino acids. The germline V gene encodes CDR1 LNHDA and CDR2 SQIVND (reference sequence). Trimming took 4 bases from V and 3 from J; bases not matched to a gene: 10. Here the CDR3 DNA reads TGTGCCAGTAGTAGGTTGCCGGGGGAGGGAACAGATACGCAGTATTTT. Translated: CASSRLPGEGTDTQYF.

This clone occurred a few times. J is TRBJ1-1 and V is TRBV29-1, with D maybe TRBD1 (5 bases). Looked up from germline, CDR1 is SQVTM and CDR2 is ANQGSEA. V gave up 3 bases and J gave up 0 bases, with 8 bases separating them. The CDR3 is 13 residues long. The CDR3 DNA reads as TGCAGCGTTGAGCGGGGCCTGAACACTGAAGCTTTCTTT. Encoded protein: CSVERGLNTEAFF.

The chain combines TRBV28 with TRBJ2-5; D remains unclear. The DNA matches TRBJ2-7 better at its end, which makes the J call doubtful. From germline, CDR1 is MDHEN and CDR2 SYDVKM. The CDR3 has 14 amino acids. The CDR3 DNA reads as TGTGCCAGCAGTTTAATGGTCTCACGGGACGAGCAGTACTTC. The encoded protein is CASSLMVSRDEQYF.